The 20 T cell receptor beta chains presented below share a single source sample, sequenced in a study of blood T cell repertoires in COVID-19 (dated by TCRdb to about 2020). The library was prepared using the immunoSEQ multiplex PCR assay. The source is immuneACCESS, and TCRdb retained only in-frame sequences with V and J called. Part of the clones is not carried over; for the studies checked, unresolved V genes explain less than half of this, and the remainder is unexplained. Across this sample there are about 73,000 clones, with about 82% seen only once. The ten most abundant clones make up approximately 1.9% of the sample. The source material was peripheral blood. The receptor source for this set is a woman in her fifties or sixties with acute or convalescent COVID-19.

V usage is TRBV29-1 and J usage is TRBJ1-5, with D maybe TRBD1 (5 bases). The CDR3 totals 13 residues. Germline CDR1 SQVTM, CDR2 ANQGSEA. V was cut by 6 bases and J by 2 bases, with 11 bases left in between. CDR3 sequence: CSVQGVGNQPQHF. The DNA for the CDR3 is TGCAGCGTCCAAGGGGTTGGCAATCAGCCCCAGCATTTT.

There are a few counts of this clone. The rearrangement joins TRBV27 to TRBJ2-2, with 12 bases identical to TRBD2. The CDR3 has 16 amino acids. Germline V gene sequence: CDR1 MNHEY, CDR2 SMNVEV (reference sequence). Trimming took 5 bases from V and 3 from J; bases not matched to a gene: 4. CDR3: CASSPRLAGDTGELFF. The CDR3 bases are TGTGCCAGCAGTCCCCGACTAGCGGGGGACACCGGGGAGCTGTTTTTT.

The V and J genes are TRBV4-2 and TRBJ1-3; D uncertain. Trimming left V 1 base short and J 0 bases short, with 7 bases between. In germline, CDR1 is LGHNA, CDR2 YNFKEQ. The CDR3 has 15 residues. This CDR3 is CASSQVYSSGNTIYF. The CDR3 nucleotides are TGTGCCAGCAGCCAAGTATATAGCTCTGGAAACACCATATATTTT.

In DNA form, the CDR3 reads TGTGCCAGCAGCCAAGCCACAGGGTTCGTGGAAGAGCAGTACTTC. Translation gives CASSQATGFVEEQYF. The rearrangement links TRBV3-1 (or the pseudogene TRBV3-2) to TRBJ2-7; possibly TRBD1 for D (6 bases). Germline CDR1 LGHDT, CDR2 YNNKEL (reference sequence). Trimming shortened V by 1 base and J by 7 bases, and 17 bases separated the two germline ends. The CDR3 runs to 15 residues.

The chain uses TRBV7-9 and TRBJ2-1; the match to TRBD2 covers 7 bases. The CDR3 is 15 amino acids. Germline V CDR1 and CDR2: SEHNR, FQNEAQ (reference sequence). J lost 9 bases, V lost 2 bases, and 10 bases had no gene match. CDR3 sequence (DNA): TGTGCCAGCAGCTTATTGGGACTATATAACGGTGAGCAGTTCTTC. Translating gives CASSLLGLYNGEQFF.

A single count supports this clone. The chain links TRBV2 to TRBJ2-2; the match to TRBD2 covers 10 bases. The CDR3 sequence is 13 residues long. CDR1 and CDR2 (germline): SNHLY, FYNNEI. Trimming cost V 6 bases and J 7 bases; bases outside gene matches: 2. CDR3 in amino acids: CASRAGGGGELFF. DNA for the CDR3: TGTGCCAGCAGAGCGGGAGGGGGCGGGGAGCTGTTTTTT.

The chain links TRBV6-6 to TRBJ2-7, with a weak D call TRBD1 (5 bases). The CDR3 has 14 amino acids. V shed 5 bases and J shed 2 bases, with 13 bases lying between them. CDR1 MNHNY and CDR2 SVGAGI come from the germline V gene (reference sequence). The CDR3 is CASSGRTDTYEQYF. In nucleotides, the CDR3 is TGTGCCAGCAGTGGCCGGACGGACACCTACGAGCAGTACTTC.

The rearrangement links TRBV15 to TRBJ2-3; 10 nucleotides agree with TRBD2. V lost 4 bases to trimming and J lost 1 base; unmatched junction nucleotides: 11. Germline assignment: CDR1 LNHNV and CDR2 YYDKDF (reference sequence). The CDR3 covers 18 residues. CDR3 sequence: CATSTRAGGPGRTDTQYF. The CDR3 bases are TGTGCCACCAGCACCCGAGCGGGAGGGCCGGGGCGCACAGATACGCAGTATTTT.

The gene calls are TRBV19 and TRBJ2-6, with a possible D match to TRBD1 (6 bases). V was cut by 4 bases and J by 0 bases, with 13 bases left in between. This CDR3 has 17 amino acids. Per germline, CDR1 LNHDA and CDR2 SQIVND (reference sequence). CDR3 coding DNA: TGTGCCAGTAGTACATCACAGGGCAGCTCTGGGGCCAACGTCCTGACTTTC. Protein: CASSTSQGSSGANVLTF.

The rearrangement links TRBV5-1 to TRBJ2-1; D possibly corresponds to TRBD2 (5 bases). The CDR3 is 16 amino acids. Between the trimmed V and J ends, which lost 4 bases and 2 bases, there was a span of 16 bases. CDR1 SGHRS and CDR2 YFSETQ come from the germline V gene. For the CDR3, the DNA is TGCGCCAGCAGCCACCTCGGGGAGCGAGCCTACAATGAGCAGTTCTTC. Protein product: CASSHLGERAYNEQFF.

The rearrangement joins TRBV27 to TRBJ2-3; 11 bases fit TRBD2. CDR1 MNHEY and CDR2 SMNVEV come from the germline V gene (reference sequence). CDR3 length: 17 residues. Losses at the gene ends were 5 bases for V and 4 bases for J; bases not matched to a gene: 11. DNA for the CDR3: TGTGCCAGCAGTGTAGGCCCTAGCGGGGGGAGCCCAGATACGCAGTATTTT. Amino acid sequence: CASSVGPSGGSPDTQYF.

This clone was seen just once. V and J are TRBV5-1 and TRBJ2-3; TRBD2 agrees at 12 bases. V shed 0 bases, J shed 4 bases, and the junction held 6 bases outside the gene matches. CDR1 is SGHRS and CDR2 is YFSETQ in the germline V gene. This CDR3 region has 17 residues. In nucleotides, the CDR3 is TGCGCCAGCAGCTTGGTTGCTAGCGGGGGGGCTGCAGATACGCAGTATTTT. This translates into CASSLVASGGAADTQYF.

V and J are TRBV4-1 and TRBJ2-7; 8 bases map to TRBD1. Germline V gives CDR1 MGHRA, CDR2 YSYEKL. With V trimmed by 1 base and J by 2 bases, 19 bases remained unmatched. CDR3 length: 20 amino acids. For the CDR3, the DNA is TGCGCCAGCAGCCAAGCTGTGCCGGGACAGGCCCGAGCAAGAGCCTACGAGCAGTACTTC. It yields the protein CASSQAVPGQARARAYEQYF.

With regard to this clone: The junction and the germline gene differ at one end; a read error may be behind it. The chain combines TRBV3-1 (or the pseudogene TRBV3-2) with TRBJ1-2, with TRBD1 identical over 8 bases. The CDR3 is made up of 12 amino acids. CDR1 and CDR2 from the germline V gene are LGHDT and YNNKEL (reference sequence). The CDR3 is CASSQPGQGWDF. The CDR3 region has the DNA TGTGCCAGCAGCCAACCTGGACAGGGTTGGGACTTC.

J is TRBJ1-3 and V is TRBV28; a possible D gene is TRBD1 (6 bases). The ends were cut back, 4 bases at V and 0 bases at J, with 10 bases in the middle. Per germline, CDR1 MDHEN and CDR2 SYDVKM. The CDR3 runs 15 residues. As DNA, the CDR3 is TGTGCCAGCAGTTATATGACAGGCTCTGGAAACACCATATATTTT. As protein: CASSYMTGSGNTIYF. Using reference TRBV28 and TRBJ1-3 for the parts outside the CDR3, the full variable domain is DVKVTQSSRYLVKRTGEKVFLECVQDMDHENMFWYRQDPGLGLRLIYFSYDVKMKEKGDIPEGYSVSREKKERFSLILESASTNQTSMYLCASSYMTGSGNTIYFGEGSWLTVV.

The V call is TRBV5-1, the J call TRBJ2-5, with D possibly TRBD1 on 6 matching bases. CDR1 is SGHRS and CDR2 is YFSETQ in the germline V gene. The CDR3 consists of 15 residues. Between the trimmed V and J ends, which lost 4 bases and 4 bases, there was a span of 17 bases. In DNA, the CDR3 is TGCGCCAGCAGCACAGGGACAATAGAAGGAGAGACCCAGTACTTC. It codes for CASSTGTIEGETQYF.

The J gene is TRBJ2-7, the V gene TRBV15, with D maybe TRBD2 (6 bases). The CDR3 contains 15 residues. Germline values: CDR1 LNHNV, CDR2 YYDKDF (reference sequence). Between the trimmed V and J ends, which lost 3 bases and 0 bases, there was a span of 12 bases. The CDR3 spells CATSSYRGISYEQYF. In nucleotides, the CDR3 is TGTGCCACCAGCAGTTATCGGGGGATCTCCTACGAGCAGTACTTC.

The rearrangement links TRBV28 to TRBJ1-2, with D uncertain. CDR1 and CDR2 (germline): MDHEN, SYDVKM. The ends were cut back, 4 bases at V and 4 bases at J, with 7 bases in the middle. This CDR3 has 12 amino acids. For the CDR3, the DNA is TGTGCCAGCAGTTATTCGGGCTATGGCTACACCTTC. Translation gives CASSYSGYGYTF.

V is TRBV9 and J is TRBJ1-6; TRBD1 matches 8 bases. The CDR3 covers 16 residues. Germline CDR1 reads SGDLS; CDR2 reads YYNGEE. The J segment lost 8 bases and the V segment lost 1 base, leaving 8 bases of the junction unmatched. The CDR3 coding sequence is TGTGCCAGCAGCGTAAGATGGGGGACAGGCGATTCACCCCTCCACTTT. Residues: CASSVRWGTGDSPLHF.

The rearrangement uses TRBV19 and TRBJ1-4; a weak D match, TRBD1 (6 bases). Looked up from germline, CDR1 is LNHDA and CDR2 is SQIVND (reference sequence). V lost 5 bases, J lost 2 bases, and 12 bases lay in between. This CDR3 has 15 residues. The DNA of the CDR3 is TGTGCCAGTAGTGAAACAGGGCGCACTAATGAAAAACTGTTTTTT. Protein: CASSETGRTNEKLFF.